The source of this T cell receptor (beta chain) is a study of blood T cell repertoires in COVID-19. The repertoire was sequenced with immunoSEQ multiplex PCR; TCRdb's copy has only in-frame clones and lacks some. The table has roughly 120,000 clones, over 75% seen once. The CDR3 runs 15 residues. Per germline, CDR1 MNHEY and CDR2 SVGAGI. V lost 6 bases, J lost 2 bases, and 7 bases stayed unmatched. The receptor comes from a human donor with active COVID-19. The donor label of this sample is uncertain. The V and J genes are TRBV6-5 and TRBJ1-5, with TRBD1 matching 7 bases. The sequencing input was peripheral blood. The CDR3, as DNA: TGTGCCAGCAGCGCAAATACAGGGGGCAATCAGCCCCAGCATTTT. This encodes CASSANTGGNQPQHF.